This passage covers 23 T cell receptor beta chains from one sample sequenced in a study of post-analysis software for immune sequencing data. Findings of the study overall: The five TRBV segments detected at higher frequency in patients than in controls included TRBV5-6, TRBV5-1 and TRBV20-1.

What these receptors recognize is not known. Built from TCR beta cDNA, the libraries had unique molecular identifiers in them. MiXCR, run by TCRdb on the PCR reads, gives a single entry per CDR3 protein. Found here are a few hundred thousand distinct CDR3 sequences, over 35% of them singletons; the top ten hold around 10%. Sequenced: blood. These receptors originate from a girl between 5 and 17 years old with multiple sclerosis.

The gene calls are TRBV7-2 and TRBJ2-1; TRBD2 aligns across 9 bases. The junction had 8 bases not matched to a gene; V was cut back by 5 bases and J by 3 bases. This CDR3 is 16 amino acids long. Germline assignment: CDR1 SGHTA and CDR2 FQGNSA. The CDR3 here is CASSRIAGAIYNEQFF. The CDR3 region has the DNA TGTGCCAGCAGCAGAATAGCGGGAGCGATCTACAATGAGCAGTTCTTC.

The genes are TRBV20-1 and TRBJ2-1; D gene unclear. The CDR3 spans 11 residues. Looked up from germline, CDR1 is DFQATT and CDR2 is SNEGSKA (reference sequence). The V gene lost 5 bases and the J gene lost 8 bases, with 10 bases spanning the gap. The CDR3 is CSASNPHEQFF. The CDR3 DNA reads as TGCAGTGCTTCAAATCCCCATGAGCAGTTCTTC.

V and J are TRBV20-1 and TRBJ1-1; D may be TRBD1 (5 bases). The V and J ends lost 3 bases and 0 bases respectively, with 8 bases between them. Germline V gene data show CDR1 as DFQATT and CDR2 as SNEGSKA (reference sequence). This CDR3 has 13 residues. Here the CDR3 DNA reads TGCAGTGCTAGGACAGCCTTGAACACTGAAGCTTTCTTT. Residues: CSARTALNTEAFF.

The chain employs TRBV10-3 and TRBJ2-1, with D maybe TRBD1 (5 bases). The CDR3 is 15 amino acids. Germline V gives CDR1 ENHRY, CDR2 SYGVKD. V lost 2 bases and J lost 1, with 9 bases in between. The DNA of the CDR3 is TGTGCCATCAGTGAGGGTCAGGGTTCCTACAATGAGCAGTTCTTC. It codes for CAISEGQGSYNEQFF.

This clonotype was seen only a few times. The chain carries TRBV30 and TRBJ2-4; 7 bases are a match to TRBD2. The J call could be wrong; TRBJ2-7 is a better fit for the DNA end. Germline V lookup: CDR1 GTSNPN, CDR2 SVGIG (reference sequence). The CDR3 consists of 13 residues. The DNA of the CDR3 is TGTGCCTGGAGTGTAGCGGGGAACCACGAGCAGTACTTC. Its protein product is CAWSVAGNHEQYF.

V and J are TRBV12-3 or TRBV12-4 and TRBJ2-1; no reliable D call. Deletions cut 3 bases from V and 8 bases from J, with 14 bases between. The CDR3 contains 14 residues. CDR3 sequence (DNA): TGTGCCAGCAGTTTCTCCTCCACACACGATGAGCAGTTCTTC. Its protein is CASSFSSTHDEQFF.

This rearrangement joins TRBV28 to TRBJ2-5, with 10 bases lining up with TRBD1. The J call may be mistaken, given a closer DNA end match to TRBJ2-7. The CDR3 covers 16 residues. Germline V lookup: CDR1 MDHEN, CDR2 SYDVKM. CDR3 residues: CASRNRQGAGGYEQYF. As DNA, the CDR3 is TGTGCCAGCAGAAACAGACAGGGGGCGGGGGGCTACGAGCAGTACTTC.

CDR3 in DNA: TGTGCCAGCCGGGGACTAGCGGGAGTCGAGCAGTACTTC. Translated: CASRGLAGVEQYF. V is TRBV6-5 and J is TRBJ2-7, with 14 bases fitting TRBD2. This CDR3 is 13 amino acids long. J lost 6 bases, V lost 8 bases, and 3 bases had no gene match. The germline CDR1 and CDR2 sequences are MNHEY and SVGAGI.

The chain joins TRBV12-3 or TRBV12-4 to TRBJ2-4, with TRBD2 matching 9 bases. The DNA end lines up better with TRBJ2-7; the J call may be wrong. The CDR3 length is 14 residues. CDR3 DNA sequence: TGTGCCAGCAGTTTTGCGGGAGGGACCTACGAGCAGTACTTC. It is translated as CASSFAGGTYEQYF.

This rearrangement joins TRBV13 to TRBJ2-7; 11 bases map to TRBD1. Germline V CDR1 and CDR2: PRHDT, FYEKMQ (reference sequence). With 5 bases clipped from V and 4 bases from J, the junction kept 4 bases outside the gene matches. This CDR3 is 14 amino acids long. CDR3: CASSRTGGRYEQYF. CDR3 coding DNA: TGTGCCAGCAGCCGGACAGGGGGCAGGTACGAGCAGTACTTC.

This clonotype showed up just a few times. This chain uses TRBV4-1 with TRBJ1-4; perhaps TRBD1 as D (6 bases). The germline gives CDR1 MGHRA, CDR2 YSYEKL. Trimming removed 0 bases from V and 8 bases from J, with 13 bases in between. The CDR3 contains 15 residues. CDR3: CASSQDRGEGEKLFF. The CDR3 coding sequence is TGCGCCAGCAGCCAAGATAGGGGGGAGGGGGAAAAACTGTTTTTT.

In the case of this clonotype: The junction shows a germline mismatch at one end, possibly a read error. The genes are TRBV29-1 and TRBJ1-1; D uncertain. The germline CDR1 and CDR2 sequences are SQVTM and ANQGSEA. The CDR3 is 13 amino acids. The CDR3 here is CSAVKGTITGAFF. The CDR3 DNA reads as TGCAGCGCCGTAAAGGGAACGATCACTGGAGCTTTCTTT. The whole variable domain, remainder taken from reference TRBV29-1 and TRBJ1-1, is SAVISQKPSRDICQRGTSLTIQCQVDSQVTMMFWYRQQPGQSLTLIATANQGSEATYESGFVIDKFPISRPNLTFSTLTVSNMSPEDSSIYLCSAVKGTITGAFFGQGTRLTVV.

This clonotype turned up a few times. This rearrangement joins TRBV2 to TRBJ2-3, with TRBD2 matching 9 bases. Germline V gives CDR1 SNHLY, CDR2 FYNNEI. CDR3 length equals 15 residues. V gave up 8 bases and J gave up 1 base; unmatched junction bases: 7. The CDR3 spells CASASGGLRTDTQYF. The DNA of the CDR3 is TGTGCCAGCGCAAGCGGGGGGCTACGCACAGATACGCAGTATTTT.

CDR3: CAREMNEQYF. The CDR3 DNA sequence: TGTGCCAGGGAAATGAACGAGCAGTACTTC. The rearrangement links TRBV27 to TRBJ2-5; D not resolved. The J call is in doubt because the DNA end fits TRBJ2-7 better. Looked up from germline, CDR1 is MNHEY and CDR2 is SMNVEV (reference sequence). The CDR3 spans 10 residues.

V and J are TRBV12-5 and TRBJ2-3; D unclear. The V gene lost 5 bases and the J gene lost 0 bases, with 9 bases spanning the gap. Germline CDR1 is LGHNT and CDR2 is FRNRAP. The length of the CDR3 is 14 residues. CDR3 nucleotide sequence: TGTGCTAGTGGTCCTGCCCTTAGCACAGATACGCAGTATTTT. Translation: CASGPALSTDTQYF.

The chain joins TRBV7-2 to TRBJ2-1; D possibly corresponds to TRBD2 (5 bases). V lost 5 bases and J lost 7, with 18 bases in between. Germline loops: CDR1 SGHTA, CDR2 FQGNSA. The CDR3 is made up of 15 amino acids. CDR3 sequence reads: CASSAGLVGVNEQFF. The CDR3 bases are TGTGCCAGCAGCGCCGGCCTAGTGGGAGTAAATGAGCAGTTCTTC.

This chain's CDR3 is CASTTGVGQDLLTYNEQFF. The CDR3 DNA reads TGCGCCAGCACCACTGGCGTGGGGCAAGATCTCCTTACCTACAATGAGCAGTTCTTC. The chain carries TRBV5-1 and TRBJ2-1; perhaps TRBD1 as D (5 bases). Germline values: CDR1 SGHRS, CDR2 YFSETQ. V shed 6 bases and J shed 2 bases, with 27 bases lying between them. This CDR3 spans 19 amino acids.

The chain joins TRBV6-5 to TRBJ2-7; 8 bases fit TRBD2. The J call may be incorrect, as the DNA end agrees better with TRBJ2-5. The CDR3 loop spans 14 amino acids. Germline values: CDR1 MNHEY, CDR2 SVGAGI. The CDR3 region has the DNA TGTGCCAGCAGTTACGTCGGGAGGGGGGGGACCCAGTACTTC. Translation: CASSYVGRGGTQYF.

The rearrangement links TRBV7-6 to TRBJ2-1; 13 nucleotides align to TRBD2. Germline CDR1 SGHVS, CDR2 FNYEAQ. This CDR3 is 17 amino acids long. Losses at the gene ends were 5 bases for V and 0 bases for J; bases not matched to a gene: 4. The CDR3 spells CASSKGLAGSSYNEQFF. The DNA for the CDR3 is TGTGCCAGCAGCAAGGGACTAGCGGGGAGCTCCTACAATGAGCAGTTCTTC.

CDR3 sequence reads: CASSRTGAYNEQFF. CDR3 DNA: TGTGCCAGCAGTCGGACAGGGGCCTACAATGAGCAGTTCTTC. V is TRBV27 and J is TRBJ2-1, with 9 bases lining up with TRBD1. This CDR3 contains 14 residues. The J segment lost 2 bases and the V segment lost 5 bases, leaving 1 base of the junction unmatched. Germline assignment: CDR1 MNHEY and CDR2 SMNVEV (reference sequence).

This clonotype was seen a few times. The rearrangement uses TRBV4-1 and TRBJ2-3; D is tentatively TRBD1 or TRBD2 (5 bases each). The CDR3 length is 18 residues. From germline, CDR1 is MGHRA and CDR2 YSYEKL. V was shortened by 4 bases and J by 2 bases, with 22 bases between the two germline ends. The CDR3, as DNA: TGCGCCAGCAGCCTATCAAATTTGGGGGATCGGAACACAGATACGCAGTATTTT. Translated: CASSLSNLGDRNTDTQYF.

V usage is TRBV4-1 and J usage is TRBJ1-2; TRBD1 agrees at 7 bases. Unmatched junction bases numbered 15, after V lost 0 bases and J lost 2 bases. CDR1 and CDR2 from the germline V gene are MGHRA and YSYEKL. CDR3 length equals 19 residues. The CDR3 DNA sequence: TGCGCCAGCAGCCAAGACCTACGGATAGACAGGGCCGACAACTATGGCTACACCTTC. This sequence encodes CASSQDLRIDRADNYGYTF.

This clonotype was seen a handful of times. The chain carries TRBV27 and TRBJ2-7; 8 positions agree with TRBD1. The CDR3 is 15 residues long. The V segment lost 6 bases and the J segment 1 base; nucleotides outside the gene matches: 8. Germline V gene data show CDR1 as MNHEY and CDR2 as SMNVEV (reference sequence). Written as DNA, the CDR3 is TGTGCCAGCAGCCAATACCACAGGGGGTCCTACGAGCAGTACTTC. Protein product: CASSQYHRGSYEQYF.